The 13 T cell receptor beta chains below come from one sample, sequenced in a study of OX40 agonist ivuxolimab in advanced cancers. Only in-frame clones appear in the TCRdb table, and some are missing; sequencing was by immunoSEQ multiplex PCR. Of about 82,000 clones detected, about nine tenths appear once; the ten largest clones hold over 8.5%. Source: CD4+ or CD8+ T cells sorted from blood, taken in a trial of the OX40 agonist ivuxolimab. The receptor set was obtained from an adult with an advanced solid tumor such as melanoma, head and neck, liver or kidney cancer.

The chain combines TRBV21-1 with TRBJ2-1. TRBV21-1 is designated a pseudogene. This CDR3 region has 12 residues. CDR3 sequence reads: CATGYPADEQFF. Written as DNA, the CDR3 is TGTGCCACCGGATACCCGGCCGATGAGCAGTTCTTC.

The rearrangement links TRBV30 to TRBJ2-7; TRBD2 matches 8 bases. Germline V lookup: CDR1 GTSNPN, CDR2 SVGIG (reference sequence). Trimming removed 4 bases from V and 4 bases from J; junction bases left unmatched: 6. The CDR3 is made up of 13 amino acids. CDR3 amino acids: CAWTLGGEYEQYF. The CDR3 DNA reads TGTGCCTGGACCCTCGGGGGGGAGTACGAGCAGTACTTC.

CDR3 coding DNA: TGTGCCAGTAGTGTCCGGGACAGGGATTTAGATACGCAGTATTTT. As protein: CASSVRDRDLDTQYF. The J gene is TRBJ2-3, the V gene TRBV19; 9 bases align to TRBD1. V trimming: 5 bases; J trimming: 5 bases; junction bases outside the gene matches: 8. This CDR3 region has 15 residues. Germline CDR1 reads LNHDA; CDR2 reads SQIVND (reference sequence).

CDR3 in amino acids: CASTPRPHGRNTEAFF. DNA for the CDR3: TGTGCCAGCACCCCAAGGCCACACGGACGGAACACTGAAGCTTTCTTT. This chain joins TRBV14 and TRBJ1-1, with no clear D. Trimming took off 7 bases at V and 1 base at J, with 19 bases between the two ends. The CDR3 is 16 residues long. Looked up from germline, CDR1 is SGHDN and CDR2 is FVKESK.

This clone was counted once. The CDR3 reads CASSEGRVRANYGYTF. CDR3 nucleotide sequence: TGTGCCAGCAGTGAGGGCAGGGTCAGAGCTAACTATGGCTACACCTTC. The chain is built from TRBV6-4 and TRBJ1-2, with D perhaps TRBD1 (5 bases). The CDR3 has 16 amino acids. V was pared by 3 bases and J by 0 bases, with 14 bases between. From germline, CDR1 is MRHNA and CDR2 SNTAGT.

Regarding this clone: Mismatch with germline at one junction end may stem from a read error. J is TRBJ1-2 and V is TRBV6-8; D remains unclear. CDR1 is MNHGY, CDR2 SAAAGT, per germline. This CDR3 has 9 residues. This chain's CDR3 is CASSESPSF. As DNA, the CDR3 is TGTGCCAGCAGTGAGTCACCTTCCTTC.

In this sample, this clone turned up a few times. The CDR3 spells CASSQDWGATSEQYF. In DNA form, the CDR3 reads TGCGCCAGCAGCCAAGATTGGGGGGCAACTAGCGAGCAGTACTTC. The V gene is TRBV4-1, the J gene TRBJ2-7, with D perhaps TRBD1 or TRBD2 (6 bases each). The germline CDR1 and CDR2 sequences are MGHRA and YSYEKL. V dropped 0 bases and J dropped 6 bases, with 15 bases sitting between them. This CDR3 has 15 residues.

The rearrangement joins TRBV5-8 to TRBJ2-1; 16 positions match TRBD2. The ends lost 4 bases at V and 7 bases at J; junction bases unmatched: 17. The CDR3 totals 20 residues. The V gene's germline CDR1 is SGHTS and CDR2 YDEGEE. Here the CDR3 reads CASSPRAGLAGGQYWNEQFF. CDR3 sequence (DNA): TGTGCCAGCAGCCCAAGGGCGGGACTAGCGGGGGGGCAGTATTGGAATGAGCAGTTCTTC.

The chain uses TRBV6-6 and TRBJ1-1; 9 bases are a match to TRBD1. Germline CDR1 is MNHNY and CDR2 is SVGAGI (reference sequence). This CDR3 has 12 residues. J lost 11 bases, V lost 6 bases, and 7 bases had no gene match. The CDR3 DNA is TGTGCCAGCAGCACAGGGGGCGATCAGGCTTTCTTT. It yields the protein CASSTGGDQAFF.

Details on this clone: In the same sample, other DNA sequences code for this CDR3. This rearrangement joins TRBV30 to TRBJ1-1; weak D call: TRBD1 (5 bases). Germline V CDR1 and CDR2: GTSNPN, SVGIG (reference sequence). This CDR3 has 12 amino acids. Trimming cost V 0 bases and J 6 bases, with 8 bases left between them. The CDR3, as DNA: TGTGCCTGGAGTGTGGGGGGACCTGAAGCTTTCTTT. The encoded protein is CAWSVGGPEAFF.

The gene calls are TRBV6-1 and TRBJ2-7; D assignment may be TRBD1 or TRBD2 (7 bases each). Trimming cost V 3 bases and J 1 base, with 16 bases left between them. Germline assignment: CDR1 MNHNS and CDR2 SASEGT. The CDR3 runs to 16 residues. CDR3 protein: CASSDPLQGGSYEQYF. In DNA form, the CDR3 reads TGTGCCAGCAGTGATCCCCTGCAGGGGGGGTCCTACGAGCAGTACTTC.

This clone was seen a few times. The chain is built from TRBV27 and TRBJ2-2; D is ambiguous. This CDR3 is built from 12 residues. CDR1 is MNHEY, CDR2 SMNVEV, per germline (reference sequence). Trimming removed 5 bases from V and 6 bases from J, with 7 bases in between. The CDR3, as DNA: TGTGCCAGCAGTAAAACGTCCGGGGAGCTGTTTTTT. Protein sequence: CASSKTSGELFF.

The chain couples TRBV7-3 to TRBJ2-1, with D maybe TRBD2 (5 bases). In germline, CDR1 is SGHTA, CDR2 FQGTGA. CDR3 length: 19 amino acids. V was cut by 5 bases and J by 0 bases, with 23 bases left in between. CDR3 in amino acids: CASSPHTPWTEGSYNEQFF. Written as DNA, the CDR3 is TGTGCCAGCAGCCCCCATACCCCTTGGACCGAGGGCTCCTACAATGAGCAGTTCTTC.